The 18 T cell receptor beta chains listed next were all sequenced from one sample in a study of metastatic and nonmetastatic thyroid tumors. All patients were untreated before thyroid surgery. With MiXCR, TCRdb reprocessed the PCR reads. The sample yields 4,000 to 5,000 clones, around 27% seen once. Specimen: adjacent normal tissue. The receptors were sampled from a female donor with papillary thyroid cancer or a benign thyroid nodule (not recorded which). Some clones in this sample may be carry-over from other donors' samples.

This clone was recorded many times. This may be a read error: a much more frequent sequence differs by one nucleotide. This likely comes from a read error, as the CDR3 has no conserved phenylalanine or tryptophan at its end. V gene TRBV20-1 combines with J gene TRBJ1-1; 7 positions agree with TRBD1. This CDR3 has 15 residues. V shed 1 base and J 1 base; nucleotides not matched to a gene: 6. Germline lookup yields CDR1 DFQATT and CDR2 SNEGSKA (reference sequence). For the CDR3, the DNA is TGCAGTGCTAGAGGGCTAGACAGGGCGAACACTGAAGCTTTCCTT. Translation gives CSARGLDRANTEAFL.

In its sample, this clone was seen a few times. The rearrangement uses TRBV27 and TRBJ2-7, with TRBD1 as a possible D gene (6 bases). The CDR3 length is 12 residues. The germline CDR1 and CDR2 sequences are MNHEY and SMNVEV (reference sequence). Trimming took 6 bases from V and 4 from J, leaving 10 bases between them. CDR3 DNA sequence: TGTGCCAGCAGACTCAGGGGTTACGAGCAGTACTTC. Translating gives CASRLRGYEQYF.

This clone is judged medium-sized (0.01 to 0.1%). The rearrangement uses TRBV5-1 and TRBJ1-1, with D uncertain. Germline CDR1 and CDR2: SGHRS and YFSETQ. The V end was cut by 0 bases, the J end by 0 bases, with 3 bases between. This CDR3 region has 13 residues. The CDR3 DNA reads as TGCGCCAGCAGCTTGGTATTGAACACTGAAGCTTTCTTT. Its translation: CASSLVLNTEAFF. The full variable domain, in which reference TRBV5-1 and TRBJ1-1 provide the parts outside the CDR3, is KAGVTQTPRYLIKTRGQQVTLSCSPISGHRSVSWYQQTPGQGLQFLFEYFSETQRNKGNFPGRFSGRQFSNSRSEMNVSTLELGDSALYLCASSLVLNTEAFFGQGTRLTVV.

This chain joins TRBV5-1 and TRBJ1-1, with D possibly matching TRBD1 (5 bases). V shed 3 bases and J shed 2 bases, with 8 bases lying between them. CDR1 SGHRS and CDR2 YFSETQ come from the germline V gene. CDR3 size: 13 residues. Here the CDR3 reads CASSSQGNTEAFF. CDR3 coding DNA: TGCGCCAGCAGCTCTCAGGGAAACACTGAAGCTTTCTTT.

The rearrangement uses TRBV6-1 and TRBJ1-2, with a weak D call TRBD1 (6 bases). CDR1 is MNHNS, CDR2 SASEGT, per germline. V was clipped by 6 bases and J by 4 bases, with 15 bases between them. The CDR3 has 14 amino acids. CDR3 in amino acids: CASRRQQGPYGYTF. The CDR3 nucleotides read TGTGCCAGCAGAAGACAACAGGGACCCTATGGCTACACCTTC.

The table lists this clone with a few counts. This CDR3 reads CASSPTGNEQFF. In DNA form, the CDR3 reads TGTGCCAGCAGCCCAACCGGGAATGAGCAGTTCTTC. The chain carries TRBV11-2 and TRBJ2-1, with D unresolved. The CDR3 is made up of 12 amino acids. Trimming took off 5 bases at V and 7 bases at J, with 9 bases between the two ends. Germline V lookup: CDR1 SGHAT, CDR2 FQNNGV.

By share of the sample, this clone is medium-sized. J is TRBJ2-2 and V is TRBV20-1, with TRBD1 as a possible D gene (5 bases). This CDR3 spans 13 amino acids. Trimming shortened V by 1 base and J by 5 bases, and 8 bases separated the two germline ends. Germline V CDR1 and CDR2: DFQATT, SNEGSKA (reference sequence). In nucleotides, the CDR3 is TGCAGTGCTAGAGGACAGTGGACCGGGGAGCTGTTTTTT. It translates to CSARGQWTGELFF.

The CDR3 loop is CSARPSGSHYNEQFF. The CDR3 DNA is TGCAGTGCTAGACCGAGCGGGAGCCACTACAATGAGCAGTTCTTC. V usage is TRBV20-1 and J usage is TRBJ2-1; 8 bases are shared with TRBD2. The CDR3 is 15 residues long. The germline V gene encodes CDR1 DFQATT and CDR2 SNEGSKA (reference sequence). Trimming at V came to 2 bases and at J to 3 bases, leaving 6 bases not matched to a gene.

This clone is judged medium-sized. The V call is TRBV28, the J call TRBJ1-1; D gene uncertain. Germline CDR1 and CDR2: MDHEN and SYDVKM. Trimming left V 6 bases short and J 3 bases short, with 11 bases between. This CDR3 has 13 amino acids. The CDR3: CASSYTVYTEAFF. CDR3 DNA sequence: TGTGCCAGCAGCTACACAGTGTACACTGAAGCTTTCTTT.

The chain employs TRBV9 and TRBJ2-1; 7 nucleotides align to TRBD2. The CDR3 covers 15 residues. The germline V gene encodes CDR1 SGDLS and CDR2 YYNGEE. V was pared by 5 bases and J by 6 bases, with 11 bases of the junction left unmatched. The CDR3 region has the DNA TGTGCCAGCAGTTCCCGGGACTATCCCTCCAATGAGCAGTTCTTC. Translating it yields CASSSRDYPSNEQFF.

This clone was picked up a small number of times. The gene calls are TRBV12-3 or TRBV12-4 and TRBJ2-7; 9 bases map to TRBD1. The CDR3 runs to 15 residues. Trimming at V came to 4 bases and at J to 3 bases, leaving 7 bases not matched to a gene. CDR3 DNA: TGTGCCAGCAGTTGGGGCGACAGGGGGATCTACGAGCAGTACTTC. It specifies CASSWGDRGIYEQYF.

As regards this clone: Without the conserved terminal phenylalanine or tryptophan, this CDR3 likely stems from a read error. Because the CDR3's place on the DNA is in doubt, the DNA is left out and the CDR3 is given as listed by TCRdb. The CDR3 is CASSLEAGGRNAKFV. The chain is built from TRBV7-6 and TRBJ2-1; TRBD2 is the table's D call, not checked against the DNA. The CDR3 comprises 15 residues, both ends counted. Germline-derived CDR1 and CDR2 are SGHVS and FNYEAQ.

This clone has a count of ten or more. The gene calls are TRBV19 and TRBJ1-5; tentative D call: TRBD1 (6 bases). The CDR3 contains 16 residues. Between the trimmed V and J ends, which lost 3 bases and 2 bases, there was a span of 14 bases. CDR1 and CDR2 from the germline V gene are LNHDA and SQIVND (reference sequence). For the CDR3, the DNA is TGTGCCAGTAGTATTCCGGGCAGGGGAGGCAATCAGCCCCAGCATTTT. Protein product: CASSIPGRGGNQPQHF.

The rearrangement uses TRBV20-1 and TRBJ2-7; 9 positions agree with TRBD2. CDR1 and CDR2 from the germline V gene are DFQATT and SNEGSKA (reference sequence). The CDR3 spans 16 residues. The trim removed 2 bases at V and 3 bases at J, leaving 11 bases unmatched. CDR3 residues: CSARPQSGLAFYEQYF. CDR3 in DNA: TGCAGTGCTAGACCCCAATCGGGACTAGCCTTCTACGAGCAGTACTTC.

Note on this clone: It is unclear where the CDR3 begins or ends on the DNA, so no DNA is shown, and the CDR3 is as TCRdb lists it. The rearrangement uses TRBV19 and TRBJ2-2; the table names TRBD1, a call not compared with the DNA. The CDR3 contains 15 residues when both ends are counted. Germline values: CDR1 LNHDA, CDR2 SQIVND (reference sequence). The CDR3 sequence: CASTSDRRETGELFF.

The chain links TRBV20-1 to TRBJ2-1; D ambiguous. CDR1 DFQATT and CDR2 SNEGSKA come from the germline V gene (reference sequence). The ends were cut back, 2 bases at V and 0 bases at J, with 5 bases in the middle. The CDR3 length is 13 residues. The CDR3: CSARQNSYNEQFF. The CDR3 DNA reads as TGCAGTGCTAGACAAAACTCCTACAATGAGCAGTTCTTC.

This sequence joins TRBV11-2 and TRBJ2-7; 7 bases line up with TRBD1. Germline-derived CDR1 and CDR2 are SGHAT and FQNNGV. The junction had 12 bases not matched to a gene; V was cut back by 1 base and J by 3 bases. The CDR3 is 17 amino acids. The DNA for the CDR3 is TGTGCCAGCAGCTTAGGACAGGGAGCAACAATTCTCTACGAGCAGTACTTC. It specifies CASSLGQGATILYEQYF.

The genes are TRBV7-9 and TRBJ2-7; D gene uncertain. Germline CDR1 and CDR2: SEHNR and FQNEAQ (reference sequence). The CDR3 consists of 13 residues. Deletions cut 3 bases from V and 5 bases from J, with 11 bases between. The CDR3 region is CASSFGPTHEQYF. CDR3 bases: TGTGCCAGCAGCTTCGGTCCAACCCACGAGCAGTACTTC. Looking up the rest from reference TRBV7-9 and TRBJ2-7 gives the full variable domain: DTGVSQNPRHKITKRGQNVTFRCDPISEHNRLYWYRQTLGQGPEFLTYFQNEAQLEKSRLLSDRFSAERPKGSFSTLEIQRTEQGDSAMYLCASSFGPTHEQYFGPGTRLTVT.